A selection of T cell receptor beta chains follows, all from one sample in a study of CD8+ T cells in alopecia areata. Produced via immunoSEQ multiplex PCR; TCRdb's table is partial and in-frame only. The sample lists 150,000 to 250,000 clones; 45% to 75% were seen once. This sample comprised CD4+ T cells sorted from blood, obtained at week 4, from a patient treated with tofacitinib. Every receptor here comes from a human donor with alopecia areata. Each CDR3 is given with its conserved first and last residue. Fields, in order: CDR3 length, clone size, J gene, D gene, V gene, CDR3 protein, CDR3 DNA. D genes are given only for firm matches. Only part of the rows carry a size: once, few, many, or a class if the clone is expanded.

>13|few|TRBJ1-6|TRBD1|TRBV29-1
CSVRDRRDSPLHF
TGCAGCGTGCGGGACAGGAGGGATTCACCCCTCCACTTT
>12|.|TRBJ1-1|.|TRBV4-2
CASSRVGAEAFF
TGTGCCAGCAGCCGTGTGGGGGCTGAAGCTTTCTTT
>13|few|TRBJ1-2|.|TRBV30
CAWSVTSFRGYTF
TGTGCCTGGAGTGTAACATCCTTCCGTGGCTACACCTTC
>13|.|TRBJ1-6|TRBD1|TRBV27
CASSFRGGSPLHF
TGTGCCAGCAGTTTCAGGGGGGGATCACCCCTCCACTTT
>15|few|TRBJ2-5|TRBD1|TRBV6-5
CASSYSRTGQETQYF
TGTGCCAGCAGTTACTCGCGGACAGGTCAAGAGACCCAGTACTTC
>15|.|TRBJ1-2|.|TRBV13
CASSLPGASNYGYTF
TGTGCCAGCAGCTTACCGGGGGCGTCTAACTATGGCTACACCTTC
>15|.|TRBJ2-7|.|TRBV6-5
CASRARVGRAYEQYF
TGTGCCAGCAGAGCAAGGGTCGGCAGGGCCTACGAGCAGTACTTC
>17|.|TRBJ2-7|.|TRBV13
CASSFDYNTNSTYEQYF
TGTGCCAGCAGCTTTGACTACAACACGAACTCGACCTACGAGCAGTACTTC
>13|.|TRBJ1-2|.|TRBV10-3
CAITVREGNGYTF
TGTGCCATCACGGTTAGGGAAGGCAATGGCTACACCTTC
>17|.|TRBJ1-6|TRBD1|TRBV2
CASISPGQGVGNSPLHF
TGTGCCAGCATCTCTCCGGGACAGGGGGTAGGGAATTCACCCCTCCACTTT
>13|.|TRBJ2-1|.|TRBV2
CASSLSSYNEQFF
TGTGCCAGCAGTCTAAGCTCCTACAATGAGCAGTTCTTC
>13|few|TRBJ2-3|.|TRBV29-1
CSALGHPTDTQYF
TGCAGCGCCCTGGGACACCCCACAGATACGCAGTATTTT
>15|.|TRBJ1-2|TRBD1|TRBV4-3
CASSQETGGVYGYTF
TGCGCCAGCAGCCAAGAGACAGGGGGCGTGTATGGCTACACCTTC
>16|.|TRBJ1-5|TRBD1|TRBV27
CASSARQGGVNQPQHF
TGTGCCAGCAGTGCCAGACAGGGGGGCGTCAATCAGCCCCAGCATTTT
>16|.|TRBJ2-5|.|TRBV4-2
CASSLLAGQKEETQYF
TGTGCCAGCAGCCTTCTGGCGGGACAAAAGGAAGAGACCCAGTACTTC
>13|.|TRBJ1-5|.|TRBV6-5
CASRSRGNQPQHF
TGTGCCAGCAGATCCAGGGGAAATCAGCCCCAGCATTTT
>14|.|TRBJ1-2|TRBD1|TRBV25-1
CASSLTGVNYGYTF
TGTGCCAGCAGTTTGACAGGGGTTAACTATGGCTACACCTTC
>15|few|TRBJ1-2|.|TRBV7-2
CASSPSGSTTMGYTF
TGTGCCAGCAGCCCATCTGGCAGCACTACTATGGGCTACACCTTC
>13|.|TRBJ1-1|TRBD1|TRBV5-6
CASSTGTDTEAFF
TGTGCCAGCAGCACCGGGACAGACACTGAAGCTTTCTTT
>11|few|TRBJ2-7|.|TRBV28
CASSWSYEQYF
TGTGCCAGCAGTTGGTCCTACGAGCAGTACTTC
>13|.|TRBJ2-3|.|TRBV18
CASSPPGTDTQYF
TGTGCCAGCTCACCACCGGGCACAGATACGCAGTATTTT
>15|.|TRBJ1-1|.|TRBV30
CAWTQGGVWNTEAFF
TGTGCCTGGACCCAGGGAGGGGTTTGGAACACTGAAGCTTTCTTT
>14|.|TRBJ2-2|.|TRBV30
CAWSQGLGTGELFF
TGTGCCTGGAGTCAGGGGCTGGGAACCGGGGAGCTGTTTTTT